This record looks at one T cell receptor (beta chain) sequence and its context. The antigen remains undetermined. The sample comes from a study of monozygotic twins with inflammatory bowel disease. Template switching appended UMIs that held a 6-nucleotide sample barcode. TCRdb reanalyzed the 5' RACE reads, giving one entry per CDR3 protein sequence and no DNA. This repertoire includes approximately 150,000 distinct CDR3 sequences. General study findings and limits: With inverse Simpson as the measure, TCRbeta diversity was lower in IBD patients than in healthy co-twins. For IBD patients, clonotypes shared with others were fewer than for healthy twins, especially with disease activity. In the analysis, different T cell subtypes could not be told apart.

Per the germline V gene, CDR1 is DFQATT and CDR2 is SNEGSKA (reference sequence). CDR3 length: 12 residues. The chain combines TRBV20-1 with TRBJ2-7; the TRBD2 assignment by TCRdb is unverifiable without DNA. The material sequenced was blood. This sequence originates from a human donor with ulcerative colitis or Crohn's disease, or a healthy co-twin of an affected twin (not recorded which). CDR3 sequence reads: CRLEGDSYEQYF.